This paragraph covers one T cell receptor beta chain sequence. Its antigen remains unknown. This entry belongs to a study of cytomegalovirus exposure and HLA in healthy donors. Primers included in the PCR were 60 Vbeta and 13 Jbeta primers. Profiling relied on immunoSEQ multiplex PCR, and the TCRdb table lists in-frame clones only, not all of them. This table holds about 150,000 clones, almost 80% found once. This CDR3 comprises 15 residues. CDR1 and CDR2 from the germline V gene are SGHRS and YFSETQ. V gave up 4 bases and J gave up 4 bases; unmatched junction bases: 9. Overall study results and limits: HLA allele associations emerged for some 16,000 TCR beta sequences in a later analysis, at 0.05 false discovery rate.

This sequence was found in a male donor in good health and CMV-seronegative. The V and J genes are TRBV5-1 and TRBJ2-5; 8 nucleotides agree with TRBD1. Sample: PBMCs. The CDR3 protein is CASSPTGTGGETQYF. Written as DNA, the CDR3 is TGCGCCAGCAGCCCTACCGGGACAGGAGGAGAGACCCAGTACTTC.